This T cell receptor (beta chain) was identified during a study of blood T cell repertoires in COVID-19. Study context: Material from acute and convalescent COVID-19 was sourced from the United States, Italy and Spain. PBMCs, B-cell-depleted T cells, or T cells provided the cDNA or gDNA that made up the material.

Clones were read by immunoSEQ multiplex PCR, and TCRdb kept only the in-frame ones, dropping some. The sample lists about 41,000 clones; nearly 90% were seen once. The V gene lost 0 bases and the J gene lost 4 bases, with 9 bases spanning the gap. Germline assignment: CDR1 LGHNA and CDR2 YNFKEQ. The CDR3 is made up of 14 amino acids. This clonotype originated in a man aged 60 to 75 with acute or convalescent COVID-19. The rearrangement joins TRBV4-2 to TRBJ1-2; no clear D gene. What was sequenced was peripheral blood. The CDR3 reads CASSQETEIYGYTF. The CDR3 nucleotides read TGTGCCAGCAGCCAAGAAACGGAGATCTATGGCTACACCTTC.